A selection of T cell receptor beta chains follows, all from one sample in a study of T cells after yellow fever vaccination. TCRdb fed the 5' RACE reads into MiXCR, producing one record per CDR3 protein. The data hold under 300,000 distinct CDR3 sequences, with about 7% observed a single time. The source was CD4+ T cells sorted from PBMCs, collected on the day of the yellow fever booster vaccination. The receptor set was obtained from a man younger than 40 who received the YFV17D yellow fever vaccine. Each CDR3 is given with its conserved first and last residue. D genes are given only for firm matches. Expanded clones are given a class, and other clones once, few, many or no size at all.

D gene	J gene	V gene	clone size	CDR3 protein	CDR3 DNA
NA	TRBJ2-1	TRBV20-1	many	CSAPPGAGSEQFF	TGCAGTGCCCCTCCAGGGGCAGGGAGTGAGCAGTTCTTC
NA	TRBJ2-6	TRBV28	few	CASSPTQGVAGANVLTF	TGTGCCAGCAGTCCTACCCAAGGGGTGGCTGGGGCCAACGTCCTGACTTTC
TRBD1	TRBJ2-7	TRBV10-1	NA	CASSPGQGNRYEQYF	TGCGCCAGCAGCCCGGGACAGGGGAACCGCTACGAGCAGTACTTC
NA	TRBJ2-3	TRBV18	NA	CASSPKGERDTQYF	TGTGCCAGCTCACCTAAAGGGGAAAGAGATACGCAGTATTTT
NA	TRBJ2-5	TRBV7-2	many	CASSPSQVETQYF	TGTGCCAGCAGCCCCAGCCAAGTGGAGACCCAGTACTTC
NA	TRBJ1-2	TRBV14	NA	CASSQRGFKGYTF	TGTGCCAGCAGCCAGAGGGGGTTTAAAGGCTACACCTTC
TRBD1	TRBJ1-5	TRBV20-1	NA	CSARGAGGEQPQHF	TGCAGTGCTAGAGGGGCAGGGGGCGAGCAGCCCCAGCATTTT
TRBD2	TRBJ2-5	TRBV5-4	NA	CASSPGLAGAGETQYF	TGTGCCAGCAGCCCGGGACTAGCGGGAGCTGGAGAGACCCAGTACTTC
TRBD1	TRBJ2-5	TRBV28	many	CASSALEGTVETQYF	TGTGCCAGCAGTGCCCTCGAAGGGACAGTGGAGACCCAGTACTTC
TRBD1	TRBJ2-1	TRBV14	few	CASSQDQGAYNEQFF	TGTGCCAGCAGCCAAGATCAGGGGGCCTACAATGAGCAGTTCTTC
NA	TRBJ1-5	TRBV6-1	many	CASSGSGQPQHF	TGTGCCAGCAGTGGGTCCGGTCAGCCCCAGCATTTT
NA	TRBJ2-3	TRBV29-1	many	CSVDGPTWDTDTQYF	TGCAGCGTTGATGGTCCCACGTGGGATACAGATACGCAGTATTTT
TRBD2	TRBJ2-7	TRBV28	many	CASTERLAGAYEQYF	TGTGCCAGCACTGAACGACTAGCGGGAGCCTACGAGCAGTACTTC
NA	TRBJ2-6	TRBV20-1	NA	CSARGVAGANVLTF	TGCAGTGCTAGAGGGGTAGCTGGGGCCAACGTCCTGACTTTC
NA	TRBJ2-2	TRBV2	many	CASNLRQNTGELFF	TGTGCCAGCAACCTCCGACAGAACACCGGGGAGCTGTTTTTT
TRBD2	TRBJ2-3	TRBV24-1	NA	CATSDQHWTSGTDTQYF	TGTGCCACCAGTGATCAACACTGGACTAGCGGCACAGATACGCAGTATTTT
NA	TRBJ2-7	TRBV20-1	few	CSATQPRGPEQYF	TGCAGTGCTACCCAGCCCCGCGGGCCCGAGCAGTACTTC
NA	TRBJ2-7	TRBV20-1	many	CSASTQLYEQYF	TGCAGTGCTAGTACACAGCTCTACGAGCAGTACTTC
TRBD1	TRBJ2-7	TRBV6-5	many	CASSRGTYEQYF	TGTGCCAGCAGCAGGGGGACCTACGAGCAGTACTTC
TRBD1	TRBJ1-5	TRBV7-2	many	CASSLVGQTMGPQHF	TGTGCCAGCAGCTTAGTGGGACAGACCATGGGGCCCCAGCATTTT
NA	TRBJ2-1	TRBV3-1	few	CASSQAGWSLF	TGTGCCAGCAGCCAAGCTGGATGGTCGCTCTTC
NA	TRBJ1-5	TRBV12-3/TRBV12-4	few	CASVQSEVADHQPQHF	TGTGCCAGCGTCCAGTCTGAGGTGGCAGATCATCAGCCCCAGCATTTT
TRBD2	TRBJ2-5	TRBV25-1	many	CASSDTGLAGVETQYF	TGTGCCAGCAGTGATACGGGACTAGCGGGAGTTGAGACCCAGTACTTC
NA	TRBJ2-3	TRBV20-1	few	CSATPERDTQYF	TGCAGCGCCACGCCCGAGCGGGATACGCAGTATTTT
NA	TRBJ2-7	TRBV28	NA	CATEEGTPMEQYF	TGTGCCACCGAGGAAGGGACCCCCATGGAGCAGTACTTC
NA	TRBJ2-5	TRBV3-1	NA	CASSQGTVLETQYF	TGTGCCAGCAGCCAAGGGACCGTACTGGAGACCCAGTACTTC
NA	TRBJ1-6	TRBV9	few	CASSVSAGTGDSPLHF	TGTGCCAGCAGCGTCAGCGCAGGGACTGGAGATTCACCCCTCCACTTT
NA	TRBJ2-5	TRBV20-1	many	CSAIRDWWETQYF	TGCAGTGCTATTCGGGACTGGTGGGAGACCCAGTACTTC
NA	TRBJ1-1	TRBV12-3/TRBV12-4	few	CASRIQGLLSEAFF	TGTGCCAGCAGGATACAGGGTCTGCTCTCTGAAGCTTTCTTT
NA	TRBJ2-5	TRBV10-3	NA	CAISESRRDQETQYF	TGTGCCATCAGTGAGTCGAGGCGGGACCAAGAGACCCAGTACTTC
TRBD1	TRBJ1-6	TRBV19	few	CASRPGQVNNSPLHF	TGTGCCAGTAGGCCCGGACAGGTTAATAATTCACCCCTCCACTTT
TRBD1	TRBJ2-5	TRBV20-1	NA	CCAPSPPGQGQETQYF	TGCTGTGCTCCTTCGCCCCCAGGACAGGGTCAAGAGACCCAGTACTTC
TRBD2	TRBJ2-2	TRBV15	many	CATSSRRGGTGELFF	TGTGCCACCAGCTCCCGACGGGGGGGCACCGGGGAGCTGTTTTTT
NA	TRBJ2-4	TRBV7-9	few	CASSDSSKNIQYF	TGTGCCAGCAGTGACAGCTCCAAAAACATTCAGTACTTC
TRBD1	TRBJ1-4	TRBV28	many	CASRIPTGAGEKLFF	TGTGCCAGCAGGATACCGACAGGGGCGGGAGAAAAACTGTTTTTT
TRBD2	TRBJ2-3	TRBV7-2	few	CASSSGGVVTDTQYF	TGTGCCAGCAGCTCCGGGGGGGTGGTTACAGATACGCAGTATTTT
TRBD1	TRBJ1-5	TRBV7-2	many	CASSRGQGVGQPQHF	TGTGCCAGCAGCCGAGGACAGGGGGTCGGTCAGCCCCAGCATTTT
TRBD2	TRBJ2-1	TRBV23-1	few	CASSQCGRSSYNEQFF	TGCGCCAGCAGTCAGTGCGGGAGATCCTCCTACAATGAGCAGTTCTTC
TRBD2	TRBJ2-1	TRBV5-1	NA	CATSFRGIAGGNNEQFF	TGCGCTACAAGCTTTCGGGGAATAGCGGGAGGGAACAATGAGCAGTTCTTC
NA	TRBJ2-3	TRBV5-1	many	CASSPGLGADTQYF	TGCGCCAGCAGCCCGGGACTGGGCGCAGATACGCAGTATTTT
NA	TRBJ2-2	TRBV12-3/TRBV12-4	many	CASTLRGLGTGELFF	TGTGCCAGCACCCTGCGGGGATTAGGGACCGGGGAGCTGTTTTTT
NA	TRBJ2-7	TRBV20-1	many	CSAFTSSPDEQYF	TGCAGTGCTTTTACTAGCTCTCCCGACGAGCAGTACTTC
TRBD2	TRBJ2-1	TRBV18	many	CASSPGGTSGHNEQFF	TGTGCCAGCTCACCCGGTGGGACTAGCGGCCACAATGAGCAGTTCTTC
NA	TRBJ1-2	TRBV27	NA	CASSLSRGNYGYTF	TGTGCCAGCAGTTTATCTCGCGGAAACTATGGCTACACCTTC
NA	TRBJ1-2	TRBV12-3/TRBV12-4	many	CASSFGSRGYTF	TGTGCCAGCAGTTTCGGGTCGCGGGGCTACACCTTC
NA	TRBJ2-7	TRBV28	many	CASSPPPSYEQYF	TGTGCCAGCAGCCCTCCTCCCTCCTACGAGCAGTACTTC
NA	TRBJ2-3	TRBV20-1	NA	CSARFGGSMGDTQYF	TGCAGTGCTAGATTTGGCGGAAGTATGGGAGATACGCAGTATTTT
NA	TRBJ1-3	TRBV27	many	CASSFNSGNTIYF	TGTGCCAGCAGTTTCAATTCTGGAAACACCATATATTTT
NA	TRBJ2-1	TRBV5-1	many	CASSLGSGFNEQFF	TGCGCCAGCAGCTTGGGCTCGGGTTTCAATGAGCAGTTCTTC
NA	TRBJ2-7	TRBV20-1	few	CSARQGSYEQYF	TGCAGTGCTAGACAGGGATCCTACGAGCAGTACTTC
NA	TRBJ2-3	TRBV10-2	NA	CASSESSLEDTQYF	TGCGCCAGCAGTGAGTCGAGTCTAGAGGATACGCAGTATTTT
NA	TRBJ2-1	TRBV20-1	NA	CSGLLSGDNEQFF	TGCAGTGGCCTACTTAGCGGAGACAATGAGCAGTTCTTC
TRBD2	TRBJ2-2	TRBV28	NA	CASKTSGNTGELFF	TGTGCCAGCAAAACTAGCGGGAACACCGGGGAGCTGTTTTTT
TRBD1	TRBJ1-2	TRBV10-3	NA	CAISGQDYGYTF	TGTGCCATCTCGGGACAGGACTATGGCTACACCTTC
TRBD2	TRBJ2-7	TRBV4-3	NA	CASSSRLALSYEQYF	TGCGCCAGCAGCTCCCGACTAGCGCTTTCCTACGAGCAGTACTTC
TRBD2	TRBJ2-6	TRBV5-4	NA	CASGGEGSGANVLTF	TGTGCCAGCGGGGGGGAGGGCTCTGGGGCGAACGTCCTGACTTTC